A selection of T cell receptor beta chains follows, all from one sample in a study of T cell changes during pregnancy in multiple sclerosis. Clones were sequenced by immunoSEQ multiplex PCR, and TCRdb holds only the in-frame ones, with some missing. The profile shows about 65,000 clones, 85% to 95% of them singletons. The material was CD8+ T cells from peripheral blood mononuclear cells, obtained in the third trimester of pregnancy. Every receptor here comes from a female donor in good health, enrolled as a control in a pregnancy study. Each CDR3 is given with its conserved first and last residue. D genes are given only for firm matches. Some rows have no size entry. The others give once, few or many, or a class for an expanded clone.

-	TRBV18	-	TRBJ2-1	TGTGCCAGCTCACCGCTGACAGCCGAGCAGTTCTTC	CASSPLTAEQFF
-	TRBV7-7	-	TRBJ2-1	TGTGCATTACCCCGGGACACCAACAATGAGCAGTTCTTC	CALPRDTNNEQFF
-	TRBV5-1	TRBD1	TRBJ1-2	TGCGCCAGCAGCCCAGACGAAGGGGACAGATACTATGGCTACACCTTC	CASSPDEGDRYYGYTF
-	TRBV27	-	TRBJ2-7	TGTGCCAGCAGACAGGGGACTTCCTACGAGCAGTACTTC	CASRQGTSYEQYF
-	TRBV27	TRBD1	TRBJ2-7	TGTGCCAGCAGTTTATTCGACAGGGATTACGAGCAGTACTTC	CASSLFDRDYEQYF
-	TRBV5-6	-	TRBJ2-1	TGTGCCAGCAGCGATGCAGGGTTTCACCCGTTCTTC	CASSDAGFHPFF
-	TRBV29-1	TRBD1	TRBJ2-1	TGCAGCGCTAACCCGGGTTCGACAGGGAATGAGCAGTTCTTC	CSANPGSTGNEQFF
-	TRBV9	-	TRBJ1-2	TGTGCCAGCAGCGGCCCCGGGGAGGTCTATGGCTACACCTTC	CASSGPGEVYGYTF
-	TRBV27	-	TRBJ2-7	TGTGCCAGCAGCACTTCGAGGGCGAGCTCCTACGAGCAGTACTTC	CASSTSRASSYEQYF
-	TRBV5-1	-	TRBJ1-1	TGCGCCAGCAGCGTTTTAGCGGGCCCAGGGACTGAAGCTTTCTTT	CASSVLAGPGTEAFF
-	TRBV9	TRBD1	TRBJ2-6	TGTGCCAGCAGCGCCCTCGACAGGGTAGCTGGGGCCAACGTCCTGACTTTC	CASSALDRVAGANVLTF
-	TRBV6-5	-	TRBJ2-7	TGTGCCAGCACGGGGCCCGGGGAGGAAATCGACGAGCAGTACTTC	CASTGPGEEIDEQYF
-	TRBV5-6	TRBD1	TRBJ1-1	TGTGCCAGCAGCTTGGGGACAGGGGAGACTGAAGCTTTCTTT	CASSLGTGETEAFF
-	TRBV4-1	-	TRBJ1-5	TGCGCCAGCAGCCAACTTAGCGGCAATCAGCCCCAGCATTTT	CASSQLSGNQPQHF
-	TRBV2	TRBD1	TRBJ2-7	TGTGCCAGCAGTGAATCAAGGGGGACAGCCCACGAGCAGTACTTC	CASSESRGTAHEQYF
-	TRBV4-1	TRBD2	TRBJ2-3	TGCGCCAGCAGCCAAGAAGCAGCGGGGGTAGATACGCAGTATTTT	CASSQEAAGVDTQYF
-	TRBV9	-	TRBJ2-3	TGTGCCAGCAGCGCTGGAGGGATGGGAGATACGCAGTATTTT	CASSAGGMGDTQYF
-	TRBV9	-	TRBJ2-3	TGTGCCAGCAGCGTAGTAGAGGGGGCAGATACGCAGTATTTT	CASSVVEGADTQYF
-	TRBV11-3	-	TRBJ2-2	TGTGCCAGCAGCTTAGATGGGCAGGGTAGCACCGGGGAGCTGTTTTTT	CASSLDGQGSTGELFF
few	TRBV7-9	-	TRBJ1-1	TGTGCCAGCAGAGCAACCCAAACGATGAACACTGAAGCTTTCTTT	CASRATQTMNTEAFF
-	TRBV7-9	-	TRBJ1-6	TGTGCCAGCAGCGCAGGGGTGTCGGGTTCACCCCTCCACTTT	CASSAGVSGSPLHF
-	TRBV4-3	-	TRBJ1-1	TGCGCCAGCAGCTCTTTAACCGGGGGTTGGGGCACTGAAGCTTTCTTT	CASSSLTGGWGTEAFF
-	TRBV12-5	-	TRBJ2-1	TGTGCTAGTGGTACCGGGAATGAGCAGTTCTTC	CASGTGNEQFF
-	TRBV21-1	-	TRBJ1-5	TGTGCCAGCAGCAATAGGACAGAGGAGAGCAATCAGCCCCAGCATTTT	CASSNRTEESNQPQHF
-	TRBV19	-	TRBJ2-7	TGTGCCAGTAGTACCCCCCGGGACTCCTACGAGCAGTACTTC	CASSTPRDSYEQYF
-	TRBV9	-	TRBJ2-3	TGTGCCAGCAGCGTAGAGGGGGGGCTGACAGATACGCAGTATTTT	CASSVEGGLTDTQYF
-	TRBV5-5	-	TRBJ1-1	TGTGCCAGCAGCTTGGGCGGCCGCACTGAAGCTTTCTTT	CASSLGGRTEAFF
-	TRBV7-9	-	TRBJ1-3	TGTGCCAGCAGCCCACAGGGCGCTGGAAACACCATATATTTT	CASSPQGAGNTIYF
-	TRBV12-5	TRBD2	TRBJ2-1	TGTGCTAGTGGTTTGAGTCAGGCGCAAGTGACAGCGGGGGGGGATTTCTACAATGAGCAGTTCTTC	CASGLSQAQVTAGGDFYNEQFF
once	TRBV27	-	TRBJ1-2	TGTGCCAGCAGTCTTGGGGGGGACTATGGCTACACCTTC	CASSLGGDYGYTF
-	TRBV7-9	TRBD1	TRBJ1-1	TGTGCCAGCAGCCTGGGACAGGCCTTTGAAGCTTTCTTT	CASSLGQAFEAFF
-	TRBV7-2	TRBD1	TRBJ1-4	TGTGCCAGCAGCTTAGGACAGGGGGGGAGGGAAAAACTGTTTTTT	CASSLGQGGREKLFF
-	TRBV6-1	-	TRBJ1-1	TGTGCCAGCAGTGAAGCGGGACTAGGGAACACTGAAGCTTTCTTT	CASSEAGLGNTEAFF
-	TRBV4-2	TRBD1	TRBJ1-1	TGTGCCAGCAGCCATACAGGGGTAACGAACACTGAAGCTTTCTTT	CASSHTGVTNTEAFF
-	TRBV27	TRBD2	TRBJ2-1	TGTGCCAGCAGCTCCGGGACTAGCGGCAACAATGAGCAGTTCTTC	CASSSGTSGNNEQFF
-	TRBV6-5	TRBD1	TRBJ1-1	TGTGCCAGCAGTTACTCGGTCGGGACAGGGGGCACTGAAGCTTTCTTT	CASSYSVGTGGTEAFF
-	TRBV7-9	TRBD2	TRBJ2-1	TGTGCCAGCACCTCCGCAGATAGCGGGGGCAATGAGCAGTTCTTC	CASTSADSGGNEQFF
-	TRBV4-3	TRBD1	TRBJ1-3	TGCGCCAGCAGCCAGGGGACAGCCTCATCTGGAAACACCATATATTTT	CASSQGTASSGNTIYF
-	TRBV7-9	TRBD1	TRBJ1-4	TGTGCCAGCAGCCCTGGGACAGGGAAGAAACTGTTTTTT	CASSPGTGKKLFF
-	TRBV18	TRBD2	TRBJ2-7	TGTGCCAGCTCCGCTGGGACTAGCGGATACGAGCAGTACTTC	CASSAGTSGYEQYF
-	TRBV6-5	-	TRBJ1-2	TGTGCCAGCAGTTACCGTGGTCAGTACAACTATGGCTACACCTTC	CASSYRGQYNYGYTF
-	TRBV19	TRBD2	TRBJ2-1	TGTGCCAGTAGTATAAGTAGCGGGGGGGCCGGTAATGAGCAGTTCTTC	CASSISSGGAGNEQFF
-	TRBV9	-	TRBJ1-2	TGTGCCAGCAGCGTAAGCCAAAACCACTATGGCTACACCTTC	CASSVSQNHYGYTF
-	TRBV5-5	-	TRBJ1-5	TGTGCCAGCAGCATTACAGGGTCCTATAGCAATCAGCCCCAGCATTTT	CASSITGSYSNQPQHF
-	TRBV4-3	-	TRBJ1-5	TGCGCCAGCAGCCAGGGACACCATAGCAATCAGCCCCAGCATTTT	CASSQGHHSNQPQHF
-	TRBV5-6	TRBD1	TRBJ2-3	TGTGCCAGTACAGGGGGCACAGATACGCAGTATTTT	CASTGGTDTQYF
-	TRBV7-9	-	TRBJ2-2	TGTGCCAGCAGCTTAGTTCAGGTGAACACCGGGGAGCTGTTTTTT	CASSLVQVNTGELFF
-	TRBV6-5	TRBD1	TRBJ2-7	TGTGCCAGCAGTTATTCTCTTGGACAGGGTAAATCCGAGCAGTACTTC	CASSYSLGQGKSEQYF
-	TRBV30	TRBD1	TRBJ1-6	TGTGCCTGGAGTGTAGGAACAGGGGGAAATTCACCCCTCCACTTT	CAWSVGTGGNSPLHF
-	TRBV11-3	TRBD2	TRBJ2-3	TGTGCCAGCAGCCAAGCTAGGCTAGCGGCAGATACGCAGTATTTT	CASSQARLAADTQYF
-	TRBV19	-	TRBJ1-6	TGTGCCAGTAGTATAGTTAAGGGGTTGGGTTCACCCCTCCACTTT	CASSIVKGLGSPLHF
-	TRBV4-2	TRBD1	TRBJ1-3	TGTGCCAGCAGCCAACGTAGGGACAGGGGAAGAGACACCATATATTTT	CASSQRRDRGRDTIYF